This T cell receptor beta chain was identified during a study of a mutant IDH1 vaccine in newly diagnosed glioma. In the study overall: Males made up about 62% and females about 40% of treated patients, whose mean age was 40.4 years.

Findings and caveats of the study: Patients mounted vaccine-induced immune responses in roughly 93% of cases. Pseudoprogression appeared independent of alterations in top peripheral clonotypes.

V lost 0 bases to trimming and J lost 4 bases, with 12 bases between them. The CDR3 loop spans 15 amino acids. Looked up from germline, CDR1 is MNHEY and CDR2 is SVGAGI. Generated by immunoSEQ multiplex PCR, the TCRdb table keeps only in-frame clones and is missing some. In the table there are some 38,000 clones, around 78% of which are singletons. Regarding time point: baseline, week 1 (first vaccination visit). The sample's treatment: pre-vaccination baseline after standard-of-care therapy. Each tumor in the donors was a new WHO grade 3 or 4 astrocytoma, IDH1-mutant and ATRX-lost. With respect to this clone: As yet, its antigen is unknown.

This sample comprised PBMCs, obtained from a glioma patient treated with radiotherapy, temozolomide or both. The TCR comes from a man aged 40-49 years with glioma. Some clones in this sample may be carry-over from other donors' samples. The chain employs TRBV6-5 and TRBJ1-1; a possible D gene is TRBD1 (5 bases). The CDR3 spells CASSYSIPGPTEAFF. CDR3 nucleotides: TGTGCCAGCAGTTACTCGATCCCAGGGCCCACTGAAGCTTTCTTT.